What follows are 20 T cell receptor beta chains derived from one specimen sequenced in a study of cytomegalovirus exposure and HLA in healthy donors. 60 Vbeta and 13 Jbeta primers were used in PCR. Produced via immunoSEQ multiplex PCR; TCRdb's table is partial and in-frame only. The sample yields approximately 100,000 clones, approximately 70% seen once. Sequencing used PBMCs. The receptors here all came from a man aged 30 to 45 in good health and CMV-seropositive.

This clone was picked up a small number of times. This rearrangement joins TRBV5-6 to TRBJ2-2, with D perhaps TRBD2 (5 bases). The germline V and J ends were trimmed by 6 bases and 5 bases, with 8 bases remaining between them. The germline CDR1 and CDR2 sequences are SGHDT and YYEEEE. The CDR3 has 12 amino acids. The CDR3: CASTPGTGELFF. The CDR3 bases are TGTGCCAGCACCCCGGGGACCGGGGAGCTGTTTTTT.

In its sample, this clone was seen a few times. This chain connects TRBV27 to TRBJ1-2, with TRBD1 matching 7 bases. Unmatched junction bases numbered 6, after V lost 4 bases and J lost 7 bases. This CDR3 has 13 amino acids. Germline V gene sequence: CDR1 MNHEY, CDR2 SMNVEV (reference sequence). The CDR3 coding sequence is TGTGCCAGCAGTTCACAGGGGACGGGTGGCTACACCTTC. It encodes CASSSQGTGGYTF.

The CDR3, as DNA: TGTGCCGGATCACAGGGGAAGGCCTACGAGCAGTACTTC. Its translation: CAGSQGKAYEQYF. The genes are TRBV30 and TRBJ2-7, with 7 bases fitting TRBD1. The CDR3 length is 13 residues. After removal of 8 bases from V and 2 bases from J, the junction contained 9 bases not matched to a gene. CDR1 GTSNPN and CDR2 SVGIG come from the germline V gene (reference sequence).

The chain recombines TRBV11-2 with TRBJ2-7, with TRBD1 identical over 10 bases. Losses at the gene ends were 6 bases for V and 7 bases for J; bases not matched to a gene: 6. The germline V gene encodes CDR1 SGHAT and CDR2 FQNNGV. The CDR3 sequence is 13 residues long. CDR3 bases: TGTGCCAGCAGTCGAGACAGGGGGCGGGAGCAGTACTTC. This sequence encodes CASSRDRGREQYF.

This chain joins TRBV28 and TRBJ1-5, with a possible D match to TRBD1 (6 bases). Between the trimmed V and J ends, which lost 2 bases and 6 bases, there was a span of 11 bases. This CDR3 has 14 residues. Germline V gives CDR1 MDHEN, CDR2 SYDVKM. The chain's CDR3 is CASSLRQGSQPQHF. The CDR3 bases are TGTGCCAGCAGTTTACGGCAGGGGAGTCAGCCCCAGCATTTT.

The genes are TRBV5-1 and TRBJ2-7, with 7 bases matching TRBD2. From germline, CDR1 is SGHRS and CDR2 YFSETQ. V gave up 4 bases and J gave up 5 bases; unmatched junction bases: 6. The CDR3 sequence is 13 residues long. The CDR3: CASSEPGGNEQYF. In nucleotides, the CDR3 is TGCGCCAGCAGCGAACCGGGAGGAAACGAGCAGTACTTC. Full variable domain (remainder filled in from reference TRBV5-1 and TRBJ2-7): KAGVTQTPRYLIKTRGQQVTLSCSPISGHRSVSWYQQTPGQGLQFLFEYFSETQRNKGNFPGRFSGRQFSNSRSEMNVSTLELGDSALYLCASSEPGGNEQYFGPGTRLTVT.

This chain joins TRBV2 and TRBJ2-5, with a tentative D call TRBD2 (5 bases). Germline CDR1 SNHLY, CDR2 FYNNEI. V lost 4 bases, J lost 4 bases, and 19 bases lay in between. This CDR3 region has 16 residues. CDR3 residues: CASSAAVIGEGETQYF. The CDR3, as DNA: TGTGCCAGCAGTGCCGCTGTGATCGGGGAAGGAGAGACCCAGTACTTC.

V and J are TRBV12-5 and TRBJ2-1; D not resolved. With 5 bases removed from V and 9 bases from J, the gap between germline ends came to 8 bases. Germline CDR1 and CDR2: LGHNT and FRNRAP. This CDR3 contains 11 residues. In nucleotides, the CDR3 is TGTGCTAGTGGTCCACCAGGTGAGCAGTTCTTC. It encodes CASGPPGEQFF.

This chain links TRBV5-6 with TRBJ1-2; D is unclear. The germline CDR1 and CDR2 sequences are SGHDT and YYEEEE. V was pared by 0 bases and J by 3 bases, with 12 bases between. This CDR3 region has 15 residues. The CDR3 DNA is TGTGCCAGCAGCTTGGAAGGCACAGCCTACTATGGCTACACCTTC. Protein sequence: CASSLEGTAYYGYTF. Full variable domain (missing parts from reference TRBV5-6 and TRBJ1-2): DAGVTQSPTHLIKTRGQQVTLRCSPKSGHDTVSWYQQALGQGPQFIFQYYEEEERQRGNFPDRFSGHQFPNYSSELNVNALLLGDSALYLCASSLEGTAYYGYTFGSGTRLTVV.

This clone was observed a few times. J is TRBJ1-4 and V is TRBV6-1; D may be TRBD1 (6 bases). Deletions cut 7 bases from V and 8 bases from J, with 17 bases between. Looked up from germline, CDR1 is MNHNS and CDR2 is SASEGT. This CDR3 contains 14 residues. The DNA for the CDR3 is TGTGCCAGCACAAGTCAGGGGTCAGGCGAAAAACTGTTTTTT. It yields the protein CASTSQGSGEKLFF.

The chain uses TRBV7-3 and TRBJ1-1; 7 nucleotides match TRBD1. The CDR3 is 12 residues long. Per the germline V gene, CDR1 is SGHTA and CDR2 is FQGTGA. V lost 5 bases to trimming and J lost 10 bases; unmatched junction nucleotides: 7. The CDR3 DNA reads as TGTGCCAGCAGCAGACCAGGGGACAGAGCTTTCTTT. Protein: CASSRPGDRAFF.

J is TRBJ1-3 and V is TRBV7-9; no firm D call. CDR3 length: 17 residues. The germline V gene has CDR1 SEHNR and CDR2 FQNEAQ (reference sequence). The V and J ends lost 5 bases and 0 bases respectively, with 17 bases between them. The CDR3 loop is CASSPPTGSNSGNTIYF. The CDR3 bases are TGTGCCAGCAGCCCCCCGACTGGATCAAACTCTGGAAACACCATATATTTT.

The chain has TRBV7-2 and TRBJ1-2, with 10 bases matching TRBD1. Germline CDR1 reads SGHTA; CDR2 reads FQGNSA. V dropped 5 bases and J dropped 3; count of bases not matched to a gene: 12. The CDR3 consists of 17 residues. The CDR3 sequence: CASSLRQGAAIDYGYTF. The CDR3 region has the DNA TGTGCCAGCAGCCTTCGACAGGGGGCAGCCATTGACTATGGCTACACCTTC.

The chain couples TRBV19 to TRBJ1-1; D might be TRBD1 (6 bases). Germline CDR1 is LNHDA and CDR2 is SQIVND (reference sequence). CDR3 size: 13 residues. The ends were cut back, 4 bases at V and 8 bases at J, with 14 bases in the middle. CDR3 amino acids: CASSTGQQVEAFF. DNA for the CDR3: TGTGCCAGTAGTACAGGACAGCAAGTCGAAGCTTTCTTT.

The chain has TRBV7-2 and TRBJ2-3; D is possibly TRBD2 (7 bases). Deletions cut 3 bases from V and 5 bases from J, with 12 bases between. Per germline, CDR1 SGHTA and CDR2 FQGNSA. CDR3 length: 14 residues. CDR3 sequence (DNA): TGTGCCAGCAGCTTCGGGGGGCACGGAGATACGCAGTATTTT. Its protein is CASSFGGHGDTQYF.

Only a few counts were recorded for this clone. V and J are TRBV6-1 and TRBJ1-1; D uncertain. Germline V gene data show CDR1 as MNHNS and CDR2 as SASEGT. V lost 2 bases and J 3 bases, leaving 4 bases between the germline ends. The CDR3 is made up of 12 amino acids. This CDR3 reads CASSESYTEAFF. The CDR3 DNA reads TGTGCCAGCAGTGAAAGCTACACTGAAGCTTTCTTT.

The chain employs TRBV6-4 and TRBJ2-3, with D possibly being TRBD1 (6 bases). This CDR3 contains 14 residues. The ends were cut back, 8 bases at V and 2 bases at J, with 14 bases in the middle. The V gene's germline CDR1 is MRHNA and CDR2 SNTAGT. Here the CDR3 reads CASPLRGLTDTQYF. CDR3 nucleotides: TGTGCCAGCCCCCTCAGGGGCCTCACAGATACGCAGTATTTT.

This clone was seen more than once but under ten times. The V and J genes are TRBV2 and TRBJ1-2; D gene unclear. The CDR3 runs to 13 residues. Germline assignment: CDR1 SNHLY and CDR2 FYNNEI. The V end lost 8 bases, the J end lost 4 bases, and 14 bases lay between the germline ends. CDR3 nucleotide sequence: TGTGCCAGCCGCGACACCACTTCCTATGGCTACACCTTC. The encoded protein is CASRDTTSYGYTF.

This clone appeared a few times. The chain has TRBV27 and TRBJ2-7; possible D gene TRBD1, 6 bases. The V gene lost 0 bases and the J gene lost 0 bases, with 15 bases spanning the gap. Germline V CDR1 and CDR2: MNHEY, SMNVEV (reference sequence). The CDR3 runs to 17 residues. The chain's CDR3 is CASSLSSGRGLSYEQYF. CDR3 sequence (DNA): TGTGCCAGCAGTTTATCATCCGGCAGGGGCCTCTCCTACGAGCAGTACTTC.

The V gene is TRBV5-1, the J gene TRBJ2-2; TRBD1 is a possible D gene (5 bases). V was pared by 1 base and J by 5 bases, with 12 bases between. The CDR3 length is 15 residues. Germline CDR1 and CDR2: SGHRS and YFSETQ. The CDR3 loop reads CASSLSRAETGELFF. In DNA, the CDR3 is TGCGCCAGCAGCTTGTCCAGGGCAGAGACCGGGGAGCTGTTTTTT.